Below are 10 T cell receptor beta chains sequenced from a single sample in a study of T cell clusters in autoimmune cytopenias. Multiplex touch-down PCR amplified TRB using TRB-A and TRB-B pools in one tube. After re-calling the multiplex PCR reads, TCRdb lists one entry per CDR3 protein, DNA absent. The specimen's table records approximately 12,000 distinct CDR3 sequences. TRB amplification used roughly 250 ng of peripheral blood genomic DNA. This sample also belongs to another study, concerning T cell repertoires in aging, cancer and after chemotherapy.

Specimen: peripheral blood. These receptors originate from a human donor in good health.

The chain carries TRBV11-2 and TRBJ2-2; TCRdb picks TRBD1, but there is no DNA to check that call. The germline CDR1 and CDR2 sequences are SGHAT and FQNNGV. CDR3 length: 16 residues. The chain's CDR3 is CASSLDHRGTTGELFF.

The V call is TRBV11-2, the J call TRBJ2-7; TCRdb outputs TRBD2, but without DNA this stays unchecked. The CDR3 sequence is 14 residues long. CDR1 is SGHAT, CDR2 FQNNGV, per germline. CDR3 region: CASSLEPADYEQYF.

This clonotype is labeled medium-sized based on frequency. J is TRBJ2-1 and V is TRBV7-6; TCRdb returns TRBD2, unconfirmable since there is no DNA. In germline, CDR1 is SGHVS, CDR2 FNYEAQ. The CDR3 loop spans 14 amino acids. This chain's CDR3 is CASSSREINHEQFF.

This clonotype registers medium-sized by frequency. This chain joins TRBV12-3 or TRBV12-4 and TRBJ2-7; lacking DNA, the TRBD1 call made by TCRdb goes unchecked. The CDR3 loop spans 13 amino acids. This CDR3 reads CASSSTARYEQYF.

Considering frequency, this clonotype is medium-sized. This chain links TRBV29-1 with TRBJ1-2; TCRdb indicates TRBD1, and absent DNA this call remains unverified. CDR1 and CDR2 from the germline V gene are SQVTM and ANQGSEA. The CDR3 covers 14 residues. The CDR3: CSVATGGINYGYTF.

CDR3 loop: CASTLRTGMNTEAFF. The V and J genes are TRBV27 and TRBJ1-1; TCRdb names TRBD1, which stays unverified in the absence of DNA. CDR1 and CDR2 from the germline V gene are MNHEY and SMNVEV (reference sequence). The CDR3 consists of 15 residues.

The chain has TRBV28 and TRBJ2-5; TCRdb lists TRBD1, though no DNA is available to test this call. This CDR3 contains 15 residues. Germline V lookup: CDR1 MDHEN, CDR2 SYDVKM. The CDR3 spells CASSLLRGSQETQYF. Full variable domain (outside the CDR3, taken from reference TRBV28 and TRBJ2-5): DVKVTQSSRYLVKRTGEKVFLECVQDMDHENMFWYRQDPGLGLRLIYFSYDVKMKEKGDIPEGYSVSREKKERFSLILESASTNQTSMYLCASSLLRGSQETQYFGPGTRLLVL.

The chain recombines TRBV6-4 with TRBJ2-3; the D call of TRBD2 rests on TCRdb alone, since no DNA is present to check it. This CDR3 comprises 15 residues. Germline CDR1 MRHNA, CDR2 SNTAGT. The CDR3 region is CASSSAGEHTDTQYF.

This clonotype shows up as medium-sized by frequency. Here the CDR3 reads CASSVTGADTQYF. V gene TRBV7-6 combines with J gene TRBJ2-3; the TRBD1 assignment by TCRdb is unverifiable without DNA. The CDR3 runs 13 residues. The V gene's germline CDR1 is SGHVS and CDR2 FNYEAQ.

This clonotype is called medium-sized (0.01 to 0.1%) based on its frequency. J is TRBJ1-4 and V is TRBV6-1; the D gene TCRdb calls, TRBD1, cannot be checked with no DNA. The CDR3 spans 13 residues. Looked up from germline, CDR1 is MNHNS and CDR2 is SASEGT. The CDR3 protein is CASSERGGEKLFF.